The T cell receptor beta chain under discussion was sequenced for a study of spatial heterogeneity in lung cancer. Stated time point: sample taken at primary tumor resection. Unsorted tumor, nontumor lung tissue or cryopreserved PBMC supplied the whole RNA. The V gene end was trimmed by 5 bases and the J gene end by 7 bases; junction bases not matched to a gene: 8. The CDR3 runs 15 residues. TCRdb used MiXCR to reprocess the 5' RACE reads, holding one entry per CDR3 protein. In the table there are over 45,000 distinct CDR3 sequences, over 4.5% of which are singletons. Study-wide results and limits: Ubiquitous expanded tumor TCRs appeared in blood more at resection than follow-up.

This clonotype was counted at least ten times. Its matching antigen is unknown. V is TRBV12-3 or TRBV12-4 and J is TRBJ2-2; 9 nucleotides match TRBD2. The receptor was derived from a male donor with early-stage non-small cell lung cancer. This material consisted of PBMCs, taken at surgery. The CDR3 loop is CASSAPGLANGELFF. CDR3 DNA sequence: TGTGCCAGCAGTGCTCCGGGACTAGCAAACGGGGAGCTGTTTTTT.